This T cell receptor (beta chain) was sequenced during a study of cytomegalovirus exposure and HLA in healthy donors. Broader study findings: Association of 15,000 to 20,000 TCR beta sequences with HLA alleles was found at 0.05 false discovery rate in a later analysis. Links to common viral pathogens appeared, in a later analysis, for several of the most significant clusters.

Vbeta (60) and Jbeta (13) primers were used in the PCR. Sequencing used immunoSEQ multiplex PCR; TCRdb keeps in-frame clones, though not all of them. The sample lists about 200,000 clones, roughly 80% seen once, with around 2.7% in the top ten. The trim removed 6 bases at V and 7 bases at J, leaving 3 bases unmatched. Per germline, CDR1 ENHRY and CDR2 SYGVKD. The CDR3 consists of 15 residues. Regarding donors, all were healthy bone marrow donors. For this clone: Its antigen is not known.

Material for sequencing was PBMCs. The chain employs TRBV10-3 and TRBJ2-2; 15 nucleotides agree with TRBD2. This receptor was taken from a woman in her forties in good health and CMV-seronegative. The CDR3 sequence: CAIRGLAGGRGELFF. In DNA, the CDR3 is TGTGCCATCAGGGGACTAGCGGGAGGTCGCGGGGAGCTGTTTTTT.